A single T cell receptor (beta chain) is shown here with its context. Its cognate antigen is unknown. Over chemoradiotherapy, repertoires were sampled more than once. Sequencing was performed with immunoSEQ multiplex PCR; in TCRdb, only in-frame clones are kept and a portion is missing. There are tens of thousands of clones in the sample; around four fifths occur only once, and around 4% lies in the top ten. The data were obtained in a study of chemoradiotherapy in HPV16-positive cancers. The study, taken as a whole, reports: Better recurrence-free survival went with HPV-responsive T-cell expansion in HPV16-positive patients.

Germline CDR1 reads MNHEY; CDR2 reads SMNVEV (reference sequence). V was cut by 4 bases and J by 5 bases, with 14 bases left in between. CDR3 length: 14 residues. V gene TRBV27 combines with J gene TRBJ1-2, with D perhaps matching TRBD1 (6 bases). The sample in question was blood, obtained from a patient who underwent chemoradiotherapy. This receptor was identified in a human donor with HPV-associated anogenital cancer. The CDR3 DNA reads TGTGCCAGCAGTTCCGCCGGACAGAGGTATGGCTACACCTTC. Its translation: CASSSAGQRYGYTF.